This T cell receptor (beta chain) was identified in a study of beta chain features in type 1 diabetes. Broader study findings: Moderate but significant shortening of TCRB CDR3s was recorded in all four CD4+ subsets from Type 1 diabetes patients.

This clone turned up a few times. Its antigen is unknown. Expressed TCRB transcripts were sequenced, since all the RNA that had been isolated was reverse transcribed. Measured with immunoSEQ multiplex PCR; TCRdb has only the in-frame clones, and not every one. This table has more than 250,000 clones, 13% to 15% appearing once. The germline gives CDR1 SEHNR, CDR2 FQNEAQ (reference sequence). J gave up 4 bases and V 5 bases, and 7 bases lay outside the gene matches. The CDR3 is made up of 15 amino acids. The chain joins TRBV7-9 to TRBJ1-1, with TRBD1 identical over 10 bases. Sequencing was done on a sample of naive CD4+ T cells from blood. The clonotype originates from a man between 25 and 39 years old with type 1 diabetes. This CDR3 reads CASSLGTGEATEAFF. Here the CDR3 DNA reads TGTGCCAGCAGCCTAGGGACAGGGGAGGCCACTGAAGCTTTCTTT. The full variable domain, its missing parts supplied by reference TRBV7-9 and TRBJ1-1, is DTGVSQNPRHKITKRGQNVTFRCDPISEHNRLYWYRQTLGQGPEFLTYFQNEAQLEKSRLLSDRFSAERPKGSFSTLEIQRTEQGDSAMYLCASSLGTGEATEAFFGQGTRLTVV.